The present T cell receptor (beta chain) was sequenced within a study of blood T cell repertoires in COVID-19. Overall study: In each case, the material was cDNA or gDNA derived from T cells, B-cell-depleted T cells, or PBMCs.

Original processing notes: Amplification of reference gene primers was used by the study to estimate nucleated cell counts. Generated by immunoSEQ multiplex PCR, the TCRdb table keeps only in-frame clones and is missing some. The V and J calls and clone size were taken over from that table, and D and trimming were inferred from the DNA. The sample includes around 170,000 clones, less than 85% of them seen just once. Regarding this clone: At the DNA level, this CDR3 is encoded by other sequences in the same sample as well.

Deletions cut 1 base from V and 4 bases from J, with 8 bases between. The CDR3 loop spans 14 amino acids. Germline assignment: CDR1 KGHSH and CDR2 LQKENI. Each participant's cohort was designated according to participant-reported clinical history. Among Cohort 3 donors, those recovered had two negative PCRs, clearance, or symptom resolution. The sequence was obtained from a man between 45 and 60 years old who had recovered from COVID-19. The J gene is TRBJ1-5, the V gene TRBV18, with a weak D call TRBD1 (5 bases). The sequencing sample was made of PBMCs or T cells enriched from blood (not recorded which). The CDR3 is CASSPLGGNQPQHF. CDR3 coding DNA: TGTGCCAGCTCACCACTCGGGGGGAATCAGCCCCAGCATTTT.